This TCR beta chain comes out of a study of PD-L1 blockade in urothelial cancer. Across the whole study: Atezolizumab, begun by patients around 2014, was given at 1,200 mg intravenously every 3 weeks. Median T cell yield from blood was roughly 150,000.

Assay used: immunoSEQ multiplex PCR; TCRdb lists only in-frame clones, some missing. The sample holds tens of thousands of clones, around 80% seen once. Looked up from germline, CDR1 is WNHNN and CDR2 is SYGVQD (reference sequence). V shed 1 base and J 6 bases; nucleotides not matched to a gene: 8. CDR3 length: 16 residues. The sample was PBMCs, taken around atezolizumab (anti-PD-L1) treatment. This sequence was found in a man aged 70-80 years with urothelial cancer. The chain is built from TRBV10-1 and TRBJ2-1; 8 nucleotides agree with TRBD1. For the CDR3, the DNA is TGCGCCAGCAGTGAGTATGTCAGGGGGCATCCCAATGAGCAGTTCTTC. Protein sequence: CASSEYVRGHPNEQFF.